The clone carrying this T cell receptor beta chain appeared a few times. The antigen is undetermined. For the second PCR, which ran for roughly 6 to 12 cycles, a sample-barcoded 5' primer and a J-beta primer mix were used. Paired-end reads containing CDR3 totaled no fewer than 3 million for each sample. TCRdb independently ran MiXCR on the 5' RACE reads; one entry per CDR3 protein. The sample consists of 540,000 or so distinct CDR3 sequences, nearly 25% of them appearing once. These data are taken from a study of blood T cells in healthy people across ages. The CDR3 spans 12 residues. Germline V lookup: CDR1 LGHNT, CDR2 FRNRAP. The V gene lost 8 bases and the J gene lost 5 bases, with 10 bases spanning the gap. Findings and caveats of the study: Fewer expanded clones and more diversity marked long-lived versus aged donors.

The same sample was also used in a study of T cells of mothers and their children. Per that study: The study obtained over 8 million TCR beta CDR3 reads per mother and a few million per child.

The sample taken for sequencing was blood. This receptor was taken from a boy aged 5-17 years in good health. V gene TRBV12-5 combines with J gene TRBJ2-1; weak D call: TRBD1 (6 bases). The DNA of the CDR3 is TGTGCTAGTCGGGACAAGAACAATGAGCAGTTCTTC. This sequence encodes CASRDKNNEQFF.